These T cell receptor beta chains were read from a single sample in a study of T cells in Graves' hyperthyroidism and ophthalmopathy. TCRdb re-derived calls from the multiplex PCR reads in MiXCR, one entry per CDR3 protein. The table records about 400,000 distinct CDR3 sequences, about 13% of them present only once. What was sequenced was blood. Every receptor here comes from a woman between 18 and 29 years old with Graves' hyperthyroidism. CDR3s include the opening cysteine and the closing phenylalanine or tryptophan. The D gene is left open where the match is weak. Not every row has a clone size; where given, it reads once, few, many or a size class.

abundance,d_gene,j_gene,v_gene,CDR3nt,CDR3aa
.,TRBD1,TRBJ1-1,TRBV5-1,TGCGCCACTCGCGCCGGGACAGGGGGCACTGAAGCTTTCTTT,CATRAGTGGTEAFF
.,.,TRBJ2-7,TRBV20-1,TGCAGTGCTAGGGGCCAGGGTTCCCCCTACGAGCAGTACTTC,CSARGQGSPYEQYF
.,.,TRBJ1-2,TRBV20-1,TGCAGTGCTAGAGTCCTGGTTAACTATGGCTACACCTTC,CSARVLVNYGYTF
many,.,TRBJ2-5,TRBV6-1,TGTGCCAGCAGTGAAGTCCGTGGCCAGGAGACCCAGTACTTC,CASSEVRGQETQYF
many,.,TRBJ2-3,TRBV15,TGTGCCACCAGCAGAGATTACGAGGACACAGATACGCAGTATTTT,CATSRDYEDTDTQYF
many,.,TRBJ1-5,TRBV6-1,TGTGCCAGCAGTGAATCCAGGGAAATCCAGCCCCAGCATTTT,CASSESREIQPQHF
.,.,TRBJ1-6,TRBV27,TGTGCCAGCAGTCTCGTACAGGGCCCCTATTCACCCCTCCACTTT,CASSLVQGPYSPLHF
.,.,TRBJ2-3,TRBV6-1,TGTGCCAGCAGTGAACCCAGATCCGATACGCAGTATTTT,CASSEPRSDTQYF
.,TRBD1,TRBJ2-1,TRBV7-9,TGTGCCAGCAGCGGACAGACAGGGGTGCAGTTCTTC,CASSGQTGVQFF
.,.,TRBJ2-1,TRBV5-4,TGTGCCAGCAGCCCCCACTTACTCGGCAATGAGCAGTTCTTC,CASSPHLLGNEQFF
.,TRBD1,TRBJ1-2,TRBV20-1,TGCAGTGCTAGAAACCAGGGGGCTGACGGCTACACCTTC,CSARNQGADGYTF
.,.,TRBJ2-4,TRBV7-2,TGTGCCAGCAGCCACAGGGCTGTGGACATTCAGTACTTC,CASSHRAVDIQYF
.,TRBD2,TRBJ2-1,TRBV30,TGTCCCTGGAGTGTACGACGGCTAGCGGGAGCCGGCTCCTACAATGAGCAGTTCTTC,CPWSVRRLAGAGSYNEQFF
many,.,TRBJ1-1,TRBV5-1,TGCGCCAGCAGCTTCGGGGAGTCGAGGGTTGAAGCTTTCTTT,CASSFGESRVEAFF
many,TRBD2,TRBJ2-1,TRBV5-1,TGCGCCAGCAGCTCGACCGGGACTAGCGGGAGAGGGGACTACAATGAGCAGTTCTTC,CASSSTGTSGRGDYNEQFF
.,TRBD2,TRBJ2-2,TRBV12-3/TRBV12-4,TGTGCCAGCAGTTTAAATGGTCTAGCGGGAACCGGGGAGCTGTTTTTT,CASSLNGLAGTGELFF
many,.,TRBJ2-3,TRBV6-1,TGTGCCAGCATAACGGGGGACAGCACAGATACGCAGTATTTT,CASITGDSTDTQYF
.,.,TRBJ1-4,TRBV5-8,TGTGCCAGCAGCCCACGGGCCAAGAATGAAAAACTGTTTTTT,CASSPRAKNEKLFF
.,.,TRBJ2-3,TRBV29-1,TGCAGCGTTGAAGAGAACGGGGGGCTCACAGATACGCAGTATTTT,CSVEENGGLTDTQYF
many,.,TRBJ1-1,TRBV30,TGTGCCTGGAGTGCTCGGTGGGGGCGGCTGAACACTGAAGCTTTCTTT,CAWSARWGRLNTEAFF
.,.,TRBJ2-5,TRBV6-5,TGTGCCAGCAGTTACGGACAGCAAGGGACCCAGTACTTC,CASSYGQQGTQYF
few,TRBD1,TRBJ1-6,TRBV13,TGTGCCAGCAGCCCGGACAGGGTGGGTTCACCCCTCCACTTT,CASSPDRVGSPLHF
many,.,TRBJ2-1,TRBV12-3/TRBV12-4,TGTGCCAGCAGTCCAAAGACTAGTCAGTATTTGAATGAGCAGTTCTTC,CASSPKTSQYLNEQFF
.,TRBD1,TRBJ2-5,TRBV11-1,TGTGCCAGCAGCTTGAGGGACAGGGAGCAAGAGACCCAGTACTTC,CASSLRDREQETQYF
few,.,TRBJ1-3,TRBV20-1,TGCAGTGCTAGATCCCCCCCCGGGACCGCAGGAAACACCATATATTTT,CSARSPPGTAGNTIYF
.,.,TRBJ2-1,TRBV20-1,TGCAGTGCTAGACTAGCTGGTACCTACGAGCAGTTCTTC,CSARLAGTYEQFF
many,.,TRBJ2-2,TRBV27,TGTGCCAGCAGTTTTCCGAACACCGGGGAGCTGTTTTTT,CASSFPNTGELFF
few,TRBD1,TRBJ1-2,TRBV5-1,TGCGCCAGCAGCTCGACGACAGGGGGAGGCTATGGCTACACCTTC,CASSSTTGGGYGYTF
many,TRBD2,TRBJ2-3,TRBV18,TGTGCCAGCTCACCCGCCGGACTAGCGGGAGGGACAGATACGCAGTATTTT,CASSPAGLAGGTDTQYF
many,.,TRBJ2-1,TRBV20-1,TGCAGTGCTCGCAGGGGTGGGCGAAGGGTCTGGGATGAGCAGTTCTTC,CSARRGGRRVWDEQFF
.,.,TRBJ2-3,TRBV9,TGTGCCAGCAGCGCCGAGCCAGAAGCGGGCACAGATACGCAGTATTTT,CASSAEPEAGTDTQYF
.,TRBD2,TRBJ2-2,TRBV19,TGTGCCAGTAGTATAGAGGGACTAGCGGGAGCCACCGGGGAGCTGTTTTTT,CASSIEGLAGATGELFF
few,TRBD2,TRBJ2-1,TRBV7-2,TGTGCCAGCAGCTTAGAAGCGGGAGGGTGGGATGAGCAGTTCTTC,CASSLEAGGWDEQFF